This paragraph reports one TCR beta chain. The source of the sample is a study of blood T cell repertoires in COVID-19. Looking at the study overall: The study drew acute and convalescent COVID-19 samples from the United States, Italy and Spain.

Enrolled during active infection, Seattle patients were then followed longitudinally. Looked up from germline, CDR1 is MGHDK and CDR2 is SYGVNS. The CDR3 length is 15 residues. The V end lost 2 bases, the J end lost 3 bases, and 13 bases lay between the germline ends. Under the authors' procedure: Amplification from reference gene primers served as the basis for estimated nucleated cell counts. Measured with immunoSEQ multiplex PCR; TCRdb has only the in-frame clones, and not every one. Clone size and the V and J calls come from that table; the DNA yielded D and trimming. The sample shows roughly 230,000 clones, nearly 90% of them seen only once.

V is TRBV25-1 and J is TRBJ2-5, with a weak D call TRBD1 (6 bases). Sequences were obtained from peripheral blood. The receptor comes from a woman in her sixties with COVID-19, enrolled during active disease. The CDR3 sequence is CASSEPGQIKETQYF. The CDR3 DNA follows: TGTGCCAGCAGTGAACCGGGACAAATTAAAGAGACCCAGTACTTC.